Following are 8 T cell receptor beta chains from one sample sequenced in a study of a mutant IDH1 vaccine in newly diagnosed glioma. Sequencing was performed with immunoSEQ multiplex PCR; in TCRdb, only in-frame clones are kept and a portion is missing. The sample shows 50,000 to 70,000 clones, roughly 90% of them seen only once. The time point: week 35, safety follow-up. The investigators gave 300 ug of mutant IDH1 20-mer peptide in each vaccine dose, together with topical imiquimod. The antigens of these receptors remain unknown. Sequences were derived from PBMCs, sampled from a glioma patient whose treatment included an IDH1 peptide vaccine. These receptors all come from a man aged 40-49 years with glioma.

V is TRBV5-1 and J is TRBJ2-3; possible D gene TRBD1, 6 bases. This CDR3 has 14 amino acids. Per germline, CDR1 SGHRS and CDR2 YFSETQ. With 4 bases removed from V and 2 bases from J, the gap between germline ends came to 11 bases. The CDR3 nucleotides are TGCGCCAGCAGCGTACAGGGTTCCACAGATACGCAGTATTTT. Its translation is CASSVQGSTDTQYF.

The chain is built from TRBV27 and TRBJ2-1, with D possibly being TRBD1 or TRBD2 (5 bases each). The CDR3 contains 15 residues. Germline V gene lookup returns CDR1 MNHEY and CDR2 SMNVEV (reference sequence). V shed 10 bases and J shed 3 bases, with 19 bases lying between them. The CDR3 reads CATRGHPRGYNEQFF. The DNA for the CDR3 is TGTGCCACCCGAGGACACCCGAGGGGCTACAATGAGCAGTTCTTC.

This sequence joins TRBV7-8 and TRBJ1-1; D remains unclear. V shed 7 bases and J shed 1 base, with 13 bases lying between them. The CDR3 is 14 residues long. Germline values: CDR1 SGHVS, CDR2 FQNEAQ. Here the CDR3 DNA reads TGTGCCAGCACCGGAAGGGATGGGAACACTGAAGCTTTCTTT. This gives the protein CASTGRDGNTEAFF.

The chain links TRBV7-7 to TRBJ2-7; D uncertain. The CDR3 loop spans 13 amino acids. CDR1 SSHAT and CDR2 FNYEAQ come from the germline V gene (reference sequence). V was trimmed by 0 bases and J by 2 bases, leaving 5 bases between them. DNA for the CDR3: TGTGCCAGCAGCTTAGCCCAAACCTACGAGCAGTACTTC. It is translated as CASSLAQTYEQYF.

The chain links TRBV5-1 to TRBJ1-5; D is unresolved. This CDR3 is built from 15 residues. Trimming stripped 2 bases from V and 2 bases from J, with 11 bases between. Germline loops: CDR1 SGHRS, CDR2 YFSETQ. CDR3: CASSFSPLGNQPQHF. For the CDR3, the DNA is TGCGCCAGCAGCTTCTCTCCCCTTGGCAATCAGCCCCAGCATTTT.

This chain connects TRBV6-6 to TRBJ2-3; D not certain. This CDR3 is built from 15 residues. The ends were cut back, 5 bases at V and 0 bases at J, with 12 bases in the middle. Germline V gives CDR1 MNHNY, CDR2 SVGAGI (reference sequence). The CDR3 loop is CASSPFFSSTDTQYF. The CDR3 DNA is TGTGCCAGCAGTCCTTTCTTTTCTAGCACAGATACGCAGTATTTT.

The chain's CDR3 is CATQLAGGNQPQHF. Written as DNA, the CDR3 is TGTGCCACCCAGCTTGCAGGGGGCAATCAGCCCCAGCATTTT. The chain carries TRBV7-8 and TRBJ1-5; a weak D match, TRBD1 (6 bases). The germline V gene encodes CDR1 SGHVS and CDR2 FQNEAQ. The V end lost 10 bases, the J end lost 2 bases, and 15 bases lay between the germline ends. The CDR3 loop spans 14 amino acids.

The chain links TRBV27 to TRBJ2-7; D might be TRBD1 (6 bases). V dropped 5 bases and J dropped 3 bases, with 11 bases sitting between them. The CDR3 loop spans 13 amino acids. Germline lookup yields CDR1 MNHEY and CDR2 SMNVEV (reference sequence). For the CDR3, the DNA is TGTGCCAGCAGTATAACAGGGAACTACGAGCAGTACTTC. It codes for CASSITGNYEQYF.